The entry below describes one TCR beta chain. Healthy HIV-negative adults with no recent acute infections or vaccinations were recruited as donors. The sample belongs to a study of shared clonotypes between healthy human individuals. As for the study in general: Those who served as donors were a couple of women and three men between the ages of 18 and 49.

V gave up 3 bases and J gave up 4 bases, with 13 bases separating them. The CDR3 extends over 14 amino acids. Germline V gene sequence: CDR1 MNHNS, CDR2 SASEGT. Profiled with immunoSEQ multiplex PCR; TCRdb holds only in-frame clones, not every one. In the table there are over 2 million clones, around 95% of which are singletons. J is TRBJ2-7 and V is TRBV6-1; D not resolved. The sequenced material came from naive CD4+ T cells sorted from blood. The subset: CD45RA+ positively selected. The TCR originated in a man between 18 and 29 years old in good health. CDR3 sequence reads: CASSESGATYEQYF. The CDR3 DNA reads as TGTGCCAGCAGTGAGTCCGGAGCAACTTACGAGCAGTACTTC.